This is a list of T cell receptor beta chains from one sample in a study of blood T cell repertoires in COVID-19. Data came from immunoSEQ multiplex PCR; TCRdb stores just in-frame clones and leaves some out. The sample has 150,000 to 200,000 clones, approximately 83% seen once. Sequenced sample: peripheral blood. Receptor source: a man between 45 and 60 years old with active or convalescent COVID-19. Both conserved end residues are part of each CDR3. D genes are given only for firm matches. The size entry is marked missing in some rows and otherwise reads once, few, many or a size class.

D: -
V: TRBV7-3
size: -
J: TRBJ2-1
CDR3: CASSLYGGNEQFF
DNA: TGTGCCAGCAGCTTATACGGGGGCAATGAGCAGTTCTTC

D: -
V: TRBV2
size: -
J: TRBJ2-1
CDR3: CASSVRSYNEQFF
DNA: TGTGCCAGCAGTGTCCGCTCCTACAATGAGCAGTTCTTC

D: TRBD1
V: TRBV3-1/TRBV3-2
size: -
J: TRBJ1-1
CDR3: CASSQDRHQGANTEAFF
DNA: TGTGCCAGCAGCCAAGATCGTCATCAGGGGGCGAACACTGAAGCTTTCTTT

D: -
V: TRBV3-1/TRBV3-2
size: -
J: TRBJ2-5
CDR3: CASSRQEQETQYF
DNA: TGTGCCAGCAGCAGACAGGAGCAAGAGACCCAGTACTTC

D: TRBD2
V: TRBV10-3
size: -
J: TRBJ2-2
CDR3: CAISEPGLAGETTGELFF
DNA: TGTGCCATCAGTGAGCCGGGACTAGCGGGAGAGACCACCGGGGAGCTGTTTTTT

D: -
V: TRBV18
size: -
J: TRBJ2-5
CDR3: CASSPLGGEETQYF
DNA: TGTGCCAGCTCACCACTCGGCGGGGAAGAGACCCAGTACTTC

D: -
V: TRBV20-1
size: -
J: TRBJ2-3
CDR3: CSAGDTDTQYF
DNA: TGCAGTGCCGGGGACACAGATACGCAGTATTTT

D: TRBD2
V: TRBV19
size: once
J: TRBJ2-2
CDR3: CASSIRTSGSSHGELFF
DNA: TGTGCCAGTAGTATACGGACTAGCGGGAGTTCTCACGGGGAGCTGTTTTTT

D: -
V: TRBV28
size: -
J: TRBJ1-1
CDR3: CASSLGDTEAFF
DNA: TGTGCCAGCAGCCTCGGGGACACTGAAGCTTTCTTT

D: TRBD2
V: TRBV18
size: -
J: TRBJ2-1
CDR3: CASSPPRLADSYNEQFF
DNA: TGTGCCAGCTCACCACCACGACTAGCGGACTCCTACAATGAGCAGTTCTTC

D: TRBD1
V: TRBV19
size: -
J: TRBJ2-7
CDR3: CASSRVTGGEQYF
DNA: TGTGCCAGTAGTCGTGTAACAGGGGGCGAGCAGTACTTC

D: -
V: TRBV2
size: once
J: TRBJ1-5
CDR3: CASSIATNQPQHF
DNA: TGTGCCAGCAGTATAGCAACCAATCAGCCCCAGCATTTT

D: -
V: TRBV7-3
size: -
J: TRBJ1-1
CDR3: CASRGTRQAFF
DNA: TGTGCCAGCAGAGGCACCAGGCAGGCTTTCTTT

D: -
V: TRBV7-7
size: few
J: TRBJ1-1
CDR3: CASSFGENTEAFF
DNA: TGTGCCAGCAGCTTCGGGGAGAACACTGAAGCTTTCTTT

D: -
V: TRBV7-2
size: -
J: TRBJ2-1
CDR3: CASSPTNNRAHEQFF
DNA: TGTGCCAGCAGCCCAACTAACAACAGGGCCCATGAGCAGTTCTTC

D: -
V: TRBV11-2
size: -
J: TRBJ1-1
CDR3: CASSPQGRRDTEAFF
DNA: TGTGCCAGCAGCCCCCAAGGGAGGAGGGACACTGAAGCTTTCTTT

D: TRBD1
V: TRBV3-1/TRBV3-2
size: once
J: TRBJ1-3
CDR3: CASSLTGTSGNTIYF
DNA: TGTGCCAGCAGCCTGACAGGGACCTCTGGAAACACCATATATTTT

D: TRBD1
V: TRBV6-6
size: once
J: TRBJ1-6
CDR3: CASCMTGENSPLHF
DNA: TGTGCCAGTTGCATGACAGGGGAGAATTCACCCCTCCACTTT

D: -
V: TRBV10-2
size: -
J: TRBJ1-2
CDR3: CASRGRDYGYTF
DNA: TGCGCCAGCAGGGGGAGGGACTATGGCTACACCTTC

D: TRBD1
V: TRBV7-9
size: -
J: TRBJ2-2
CDR3: CAETGTANTGELFF
DNA: TGTGCCGAAACCGGGACAGCGAACACCGGGGAGCTGTTTTTT

D: -
V: TRBV3-1/TRBV3-2
size: -
J: TRBJ1-2
CDR3: CASSPSSATPNGYTF
DNA: TGTGCCAGCAGCCCTAGCTCCGCGACCCCTAATGGCTACACCTTC